The rows below give T cell receptor beta chains drawn from one sample of a study of blood T cell repertoires in COVID-19. Profiled with immunoSEQ multiplex PCR; TCRdb holds only in-frame clones, not every one. The sample records tens of thousands of clones, around 87% being singletons. Sequenced input: peripheral blood. These receptors all come from a man aged 45-65 years with acute or convalescent COVID-19. Both conserved end residues are part of each CDR3. D genes are given only for firm matches.

TRBD2 TRBJ2-1 TRBV24-1 TGTGCCACCAGTGATTTAGGGACTAGCATCCACAATGAGCAGTTCTTC CATSDLGTSIHNEQFF
TRBD1 TRBJ2-5 TRBV5-4 TGTGCCAGCAGCTTGCGACAGGGGGCAGGTTCGGAGACCCAGTACTTC CASSLRQGAGSETQYF
. TRBJ2-2 TRBV9 TGTGCCAGCACCGCAGGGACTACCGGGGAGCTGTTTTTT CASTAGTTGELFF
. TRBJ1-4 TRBV30 TGTGCCTGGAGTATGAATTTGGGGGGGAAAGGTGAAAAACTGTTTTTT CAWSMNLGGKGEKLFF
. TRBJ2-1 TRBV27 TGTGCCAGCAGGGAGGAAAATCCCTACAATGAGCAGTTCTTC CASREENPYNEQFF
TRBD2 TRBJ2-3 TRBV7-8 TGTGCCAGCAGCTTAGCGGGTTCGAGCGGGAGGGCCCCAGATACGCAGTATTTT CASSLAGSSGRAPDTQYF
. TRBJ2-3 TRBV25-1 TGTGCCAGCACGGGAGGGGGCGCAGATACGCAGTATTTT CASTGGGADTQYF
TRBD1 TRBJ2-7 TRBV4-1 TGCGCCAGCAGCCGACAAACAGGGGAAGGTATCTACGAGCAGTACTTC CASSRQTGEGIYEQYF
TRBD1 TRBJ2-1 TRBV5-4 TGTGCCAGCAGCTTGTCAGGGGGCGACTACAATGAGCAGTTCTTC CASSLSGGDYNEQFF
TRBD1 TRBJ1-1 TRBV25-1 TGTGCCAGCAGTGAAAATTGGGACAGAGCAGCTTTCTTT CASSENWDRAAFF
. TRBJ1-1 TRBV7-2 TGTGCCAGCAGCGCCACAGGGACGATGGACACTGAAGCTTTCTTT CASSATGTMDTEAFF
TRBD2 TRBJ2-3 TRBV15 TGTGCCATAACTAGCGGGGACACAGATACGCAGTATTTT CAITSGDTDTQYF
. TRBJ2-6 TRBV3-1/TRBV3-2 TGTGCCAGCAGCTTAAGCGGTTCTGGGGCCAACGTCCTGACTTTC CASSLSGSGANVLTF
. TRBJ1-4 TRBV27 TGTGCCAGCAGTTTGGCGGGAGGTGAAAAACTGTTTTTT CASSLAGGEKLFF
. TRBJ1-2 TRBV10-3 TGTGCCATCAAAAAAGGGGGGGATGGCTACACCTTC CAIKKGGDGYTF
TRBD1 TRBJ2-3 TRBV5-1 TGCGCCAGCAGCGGGGGACAGGGGGCCCTGAGCACAGATACGCAGTATTTT CASSGGQGALSTDTQYF
TRBD1 TRBJ1-1 TRBV5-4 TGTGCCAGCAGCGGGGGACAGGTTCTCATGAACACTGAAGCTTTCTTT CASSGGQVLMNTEAFF
TRBD1 TRBJ2-2 TRBV5-5 TGTGCCAGCAGCCTTAGACAGGGGGGCACCGGGGAGCTGTTTTTT CASSLRQGGTGELFF
TRBD2 TRBJ2-5 TRBV7-2 TGTGCCAGCAGCTCACGACTAGCGGGAGCAGAGACCCAGTACTTC CASSSRLAGAETQYF
TRBD2 TRBJ2-7 TRBV6-5 TGTGCCAGCAAGAGGGGAAGCGGGACCTACGAGCAGTACTTC CASKRGSGTYEQYF
. TRBJ2-2 TRBV12-5 TGTGCTAGTGGTTTGGTACCGGGACACCTCACCGGGGAGCTGTTTTTT CASGLVPGHLTGELFF
TRBD1 TRBJ2-2 TRBV30 TGTGCCTGGTCGGGACAGCACGGGGAGCTGTTTTTT CAWSGQHGELFF